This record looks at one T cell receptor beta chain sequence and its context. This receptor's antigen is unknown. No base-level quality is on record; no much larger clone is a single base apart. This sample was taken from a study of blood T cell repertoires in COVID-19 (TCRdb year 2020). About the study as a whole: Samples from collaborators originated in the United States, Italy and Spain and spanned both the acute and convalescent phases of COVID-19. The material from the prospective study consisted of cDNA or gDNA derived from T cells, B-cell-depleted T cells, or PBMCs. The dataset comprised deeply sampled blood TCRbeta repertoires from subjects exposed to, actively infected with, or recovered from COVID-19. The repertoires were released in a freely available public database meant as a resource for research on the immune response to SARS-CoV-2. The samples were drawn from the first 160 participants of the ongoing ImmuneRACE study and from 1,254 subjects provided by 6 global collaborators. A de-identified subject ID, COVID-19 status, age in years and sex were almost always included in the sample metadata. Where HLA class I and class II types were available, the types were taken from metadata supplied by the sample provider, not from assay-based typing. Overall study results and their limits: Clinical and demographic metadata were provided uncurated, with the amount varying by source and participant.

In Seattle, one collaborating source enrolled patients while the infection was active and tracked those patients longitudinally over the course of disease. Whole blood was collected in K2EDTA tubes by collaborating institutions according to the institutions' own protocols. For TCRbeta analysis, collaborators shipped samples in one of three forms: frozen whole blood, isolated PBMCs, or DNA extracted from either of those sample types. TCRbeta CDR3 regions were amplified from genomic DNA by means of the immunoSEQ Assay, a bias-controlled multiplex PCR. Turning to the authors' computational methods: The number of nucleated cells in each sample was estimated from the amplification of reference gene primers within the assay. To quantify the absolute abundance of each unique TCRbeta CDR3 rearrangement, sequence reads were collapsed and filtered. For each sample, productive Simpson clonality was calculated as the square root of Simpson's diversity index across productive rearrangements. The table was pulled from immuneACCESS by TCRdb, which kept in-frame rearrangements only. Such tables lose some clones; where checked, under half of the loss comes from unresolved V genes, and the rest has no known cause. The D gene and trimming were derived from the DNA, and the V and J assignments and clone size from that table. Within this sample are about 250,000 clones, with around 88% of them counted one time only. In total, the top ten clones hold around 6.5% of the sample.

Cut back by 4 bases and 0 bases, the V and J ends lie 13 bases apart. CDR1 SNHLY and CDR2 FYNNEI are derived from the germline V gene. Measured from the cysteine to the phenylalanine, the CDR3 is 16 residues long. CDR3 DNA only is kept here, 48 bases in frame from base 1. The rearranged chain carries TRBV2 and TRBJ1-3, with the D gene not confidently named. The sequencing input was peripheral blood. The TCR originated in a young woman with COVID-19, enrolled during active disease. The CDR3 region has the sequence CASSAPAGDSGNTIYF. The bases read TGTGCCAGCAGTGCCCCTGCAGGCGACTCTGGAAACACCATATATTTT.